This entry is about one T cell receptor beta chain. Its antigen remains undetermined. Base qualities are not recorded, but no much larger clone differs from it by a single base. The sample originates from a study of blood T cell repertoires in COVID-19 (dated by TCRdb to the early 2020s). With regard to the full study: Samples covering the acute and convalescent phases of COVID-19 were provided by collaborators in the United States, Italy and Spain. The prospective study material was composed of cDNA or gDNA derived from T cells, B-cell-depleted T cells, or PBMCs. The dataset comprised deeply sampled blood TCRbeta repertoires from subjects exposed to, actively infected with, or recovered from COVID-19. The repertoires were released in a freely available public database intended as a resource for research on the immune response to SARS-CoV-2. Samples were obtained from the ongoing ImmuneRACE study (first 160 participants) and from over 1,000 subjects provided by 6 global collaborators. Nearly every sample came with metadata listing a de-identified subject ID, COVID-19 status, age in years and sex. HLA class I and class II types, where available, came from metadata supplied by the sample provider rather than from assay-based typing. The paper as a whole reports these results and caveats: Clinical and demographic metadata were provided uncurated, with the amount varying by source and participant.

CDR1 and CDR2 were assigned from the germline V gene (reference sequence) as GTSNPN and SVGIG. The germline ends are 5 bases apart after V is trimmed by 3 bases and J by 2 bases. The CDR3 starts with the cysteine, ends with the phenylalanine, and has 12 residues. The sequence is cut down to CDR3 DNA, 36 bases in frame from base 1. TCRbeta CDR3 regions were amplified from genomic DNA by means of the immunoSEQ Assay, a bias-controlled multiplex PCR. Regarding the original processing steps: The number of nucleated cells in each sample was estimated from the amplification of reference gene primers within the assay. Sequence reads were collapsed and filtered to measure the absolute abundance of every unique TCRbeta CDR3 rearrangement. Productive Simpson clonality was computed per sample as the square root of Simpson's diversity index over productive rearrangements. TCRdb retrieved this table from immuneACCESS and kept in-frame rearrangements only. Not all clones are present; in checked studies, unresolved V genes account for under half, and no reason is known for the remainder. The V and J calls and clone size were taken over from that table, and D and trimming were inferred from the DNA. This sample is represented by tens of thousands of clones; about 87% of them were singletons. Clones ranked in the top ten supply 7.5% to 10% of the sample.

Collaborating institutions collected whole blood in K2EDTA tubes following their own protocols. For TCRbeta analysis, collaborators shipped samples in one of three forms: frozen whole blood, isolated PBMCs, or DNA extracted from either of those sample types. In this chain, TRBV30 is recombined with TRBJ1-3, with the D gene call left open. The sequence was obtained from a woman in her 70s with acute or convalescent COVID-19. Sequences were obtained from peripheral blood. The CDR3 has the sequence CAWSPAGNTIYF. The bases read TGTGCCTGGAGCCCGGCTGGAAACACCATATATTTT.